What follows is one T cell receptor (beta chain) and its context. What it recognizes is unknown. One entry per CDR3 protein, called by TCRdb with MiXCR from the reads. The table has about 480,000 distinct CDR3 sequences, 33% seen once. Germline loops: CDR1 MGHRA, CDR2 YSYEKL. J gave up 1 base and V 2 bases, and 5 bases lay outside the gene matches. The CDR3 totals 16 residues. This record comes from a study of T cell repertoires in cytomegalovirus infection. Study summary: Shared public TCR beta signatures pointed to both CMV infection and a matching HLA type. Overall study results and limits: Dominating the ex vivo response were HLA-C-restricted CMV-specific TCR beta clonotypes.

The starting material was cultured PBMCs, obtained from culture after CMV antigen stimulation. The chain joins TRBV4-1 to TRBJ2-4; 7 bases are a match to TRBD1. This TCR came from a human donor in good health (CMV status not recorded). Some clones in this sample may be carry-over from other donors' samples. The CDR3 DNA sequence: TGCGCCAGCAGCCAACGAGACAGGGTTGCCAAAAACATTCAGTACTTC. This sequence encodes CASSQRDRVAKNIQYF.